Listed here are 30 T cell receptor beta chains from one sample, sequenced in a study of glioma-infiltrating T cells after dendritic cell vaccination. TCRdb's table, derived via immunoSEQ multiplex PCR, lists solely in-frame clones and lacks some. Of 85,000 to 100,000 clones listed, roughly 85% are singletons. Sample time point: after dendritic cell vaccination, including at tumor progression/relapse. The sample was blood, taken after dendritic cell vaccination. The receptors stem from a human donor with glioblastoma.

The genes are TRBV29-1 and TRBJ2-7; D is perhaps TRBD1 (7 bases). Trimming left V 0 bases short and J 6 bases short, with 18 bases between. Looked up from germline, CDR1 is SQVTM and CDR2 is ANQGSEA. The CDR3 is 15 amino acids. CDR3 nucleotide sequence: TGCAGCGTTGAAGACAGGGGGAAAGGGGGGCCCGAGCAGTACTTC. Its translation: CSVEDRGKGGPEQYF.

The CDR3 DNA is TGTGCCAGTAGTCAGCGGGGGGGCCGCTACGAGCAGTACTTC. This gives the protein CASSQRGGRYEQYF. The chain is built from TRBV19 and TRBJ2-7, with 10 bases fitting TRBD2. The CDR3 loop spans 14 amino acids. V dropped 5 bases and J dropped 3; count of bases not matched to a gene: 4. From germline, CDR1 is LNHDA and CDR2 SQIVND (reference sequence).

The rearrangement links TRBV5-1 to TRBJ2-5; 14 nucleotides match TRBD2. J gave up 2 bases and V 3 bases, and 6 bases lay outside the gene matches. Germline V gives CDR1 SGHRS, CDR2 YFSETQ. The CDR3 totals 17 residues. The CDR3 DNA is TGCGCCAGCAGCTCCGGGACTAGCGGGGGAATTCAAGAGACCCAGTACTTC. This translates into CASSSGTSGGIQETQYF.

J is TRBJ1-3 and V is TRBV5-4, with D perhaps TRBD1 (5 bases). Trimming removed 4 bases at V and 0 bases at J, with 14 bases between. This CDR3 is built from 16 residues. The germline CDR1 and CDR2 sequences are SGHNT and YYREEE (reference sequence). The CDR3 DNA is TGTGCCAGCAGCGTGGGACTAAGCAACTCTGGAAACACCATATATTTT. Its protein product is CASSVGLSNSGNTIYF. The whole variable domain, filled in from reference TRBV5-4 and TRBJ1-3, reads ETGVTQSPTHLIKTRGQQVTLRCSSQSGHNTVSWYQQALGQGPQFIFQYYREEENGRGNFPPRFSGLQFPNYSSELNVNALELDDSALYLCASSVGLSNSGNTIYFGEGSWLTVV.

The V call is TRBV6-5, the J call TRBJ2-5, with a possible D match to TRBD1 (6 bases). The J call may not be correct, given that the DNA end is closer to TRBJ2-7. The length of the CDR3 is 14 residues. Germline V gene data show CDR1 as MNHEY and CDR2 as SVGAGI. The CDR3 here is CASSPPGHSYEQYF. CDR3 nucleotide sequence: TGTGCCAGCAGTCCACCGGGACATTCCTACGAGCAGTACTTC.

The J gene is TRBJ1-1, the V gene TRBV23-1; D is undetermined. TRBV23-1 is an ORF; its function is uncertain. V shed 10 bases and J shed 2 bases, with 8 bases lying between them. The CDR3 sequence is 11 residues long. The CDR3 DNA reads TGCGCCACTGAGATTAACACTGAAGCTTTCTTT. This codes for CATEINTEAFF.

The V and J genes are TRBV6-5 and TRBJ2-4; possible D gene TRBD1, 5 bases. Trimming shortened V by 0 bases and J by 1 base, and 10 bases separated the two germline ends. The CDR3 consists of 16 residues. Germline V lookup: CDR1 MNHEY, CDR2 SVGAGI. CDR3 DNA sequence: TGTGCCAGCAGTTACTCGGCAGGGTGGGCCAAAAACATTCAGTACTTC. Its protein is CASSYSAGWAKNIQYF.

J is TRBJ2-5 and V is TRBV14; the D is unclear. Germline V CDR1 and CDR2: SGHDN, FVKESK. This CDR3 is 11 amino acids long. Trimming pared 2 bases from V and 4 bases from J, leaving 2 bases between. The CDR3 DNA reads TGTGCCAGCAGCCAACTAGAGACCCAGTACTTC. This translates into CASSQLETQYF.

The rearrangement joins TRBV7-3 to TRBJ1-1; the match to TRBD1 covers 9 bases. The CDR3 has 16 residues. Trimming cost V 0 bases and J 5 bases; bases outside gene matches: 7. Per the germline V gene, CDR1 is SGHTA and CDR2 is FQGTGA. CDR3 in DNA: TGTGCCAGCAGCTTAACACCGACAGGGGGGCGGACTGAAGCTTTCTTT. Its protein is CASSLTPTGGRTEAFF. Looking up the rest from reference TRBV7-3 and TRBJ1-1 gives the full variable domain: GAGVSQTPSNKVTEKGKYVELRCDPISGHTALYWYRQSLGQGPEFLIYFQGTGAADDSGLPNDRFFAVRPEGSVSTLKIQRTERGDSAVYLCASSLTPTGGRTEAFFGQGTRLTVV.

The V gene is TRBV19, the J gene TRBJ2-2; the match to TRBD2 covers 13 bases. Germline V gene sequence: CDR1 LNHDA, CDR2 SQIVND (reference sequence). The CDR3 totals 17 residues. Trimming at V came to 9 bases and at J to 1 base, leaving 8 bases not matched to a gene. The DNA of the CDR3 is TGTGCCAGCAGAAGCACTAGCGGGGGGGGGAACACCGGGGAGCTGTTTTTT. Amino acids: CASRSTSGGGNTGELFF.

The chain couples TRBV28 to TRBJ2-7; 11 nucleotides match TRBD2. J gave up 3 bases and V 1 base, and 5 bases lay outside the gene matches. CDR3 length equals 16 residues. Looked up from germline, CDR1 is MDHEN and CDR2 is SYDVKM. The CDR3 is CASSLSGTSGLYEQYF. For the CDR3, the DNA is TGTGCCAGCAGTTTATCGGGGACTAGCGGCCTCTACGAGCAGTACTTC.

This clone was found once. The chain has TRBV6-5 and TRBJ1-1, with 7 bases lining up with TRBD1. Trimming took 4 bases from V and 1 from J; bases not matched to a gene: 3. Germline CDR1 MNHEY, CDR2 SVGAGI. The CDR3 totals 14 residues. The CDR3 protein is CASSFDRANTEAFF. The DNA for the CDR3 is TGTGCCAGCAGTTTTGACAGGGCGAACACTGAAGCTTTCTTT.

This clone appeared a single time. This rearrangement joins TRBV2 to TRBJ2-3; 9 nucleotides line up with TRBD2. In germline, CDR1 is SNHLY, CDR2 FYNNEI. V lost 10 bases, J lost 5 bases, and 13 bases stayed unmatched. The CDR3 has 15 residues. The CDR3 DNA reads TGTGCCAACTCCCGTCTCGCGGGGGGGGGAGATACGCAGTATTTT. It yields the protein CANSRLAGGGDTQYF.

This clone was seen more than once but under ten times. The chain links TRBV5-8 to TRBJ1-3; D remains ambiguous. Germline CDR1 and CDR2: SGHTS and YDEGEE. There are 14 residues in the CDR3. The germline V and J ends were trimmed by 2 bases and 6 bases, with 12 bases remaining between them. CDR3 sequence (DNA): TGTGCCAGCAGCTTCCGGGGTACGGAAAACACCATATATTTT. This codes for CASSFRGTENTIYF.

The chain is built from TRBV11-3 and TRBJ2-1; TRBD2 matches at 11 bases. Germline-derived CDR1 and CDR2 are SGHNT and YENEEA. There are 17 residues in the CDR3. Trimming at V came to 5 bases and at J to 5 bases, leaving 11 bases not matched to a gene. CDR3 nucleotide sequence: TGTGCCAGCAGCCCCTTAGCGGGGGGGAATTCCCACAATGAGCAGTTCTTC. Its translation: CASSPLAGGNSHNEQFF. Complete variable domain (other parts from reference TRBV11-3 and TRBJ2-1): EAGVVQSPRYKIIEKKQPVAFWCNPISGHNTLYWYLQNLGQGPELLIRYENEEAVDDSQLPKDRFSAERLKGVDSTLKIQPAELGDSAVYLCASSPLAGGNSHNEQFFGPGTRLTVL.

CDR3 region: CASTPGQGIYNEQFF. CDR3 nucleotides: TGTGCCAGCACCCCGGGACAGGGCATCTACAATGAGCAGTTCTTC. This chain joins TRBV11-2 and TRBJ2-1; TRBD1 agrees at 9 bases. With 7 bases clipped from V and 3 bases from J, the junction kept 7 bases outside the gene matches. Germline-derived CDR1 and CDR2 are SGHAT and FQNNGV. The CDR3 has 15 residues.

The rearrangement links TRBV6-5 to TRBJ2-7; no clear D gene. The V end was cut by 2 bases, the J end by 2 bases, with 13 bases between. The CDR3 consists of 15 residues. Germline V gene sequence: CDR1 MNHEY, CDR2 SVGAGI. In DNA form, the CDR3 reads TGTGCCAGCAGTTACGACCCACAGCCCCCCTACGAGCAGTACTTC. Its translation: CASSYDPQPPYEQYF.

CDR3 loop: CATTAGGNQPQHF. In DNA form, the CDR3 reads TGTGCCACCACCGCCGGGGGGAATCAGCCCCAGCATTTT. The V gene is TRBV27, the J gene TRBJ1-5; D is possibly TRBD1 (5 bases). The germline gives CDR1 MNHEY, CDR2 SMNVEV (reference sequence). V lost 10 bases and J 4 bases, leaving 14 bases between the germline ends. The CDR3 loop spans 13 amino acids.

V and J are TRBV6-5 and TRBJ1-2; D call uncertain. The CDR3 runs to 14 residues. Germline V gene lookup returns CDR1 MNHEY and CDR2 SVGAGI. Trimming removed 0 bases from V and 1 base from J, with 6 bases in between. CDR3 sequence reads: CASSYSSLNYGYTF. In DNA, the CDR3 is TGTGCCAGCAGTTACTCGAGCCTTAACTATGGCTACACCTTC.

The CDR3 DNA reads TGTGCCAGTCAGGACAGCCTGCTGAGTGAGCAGTTCTTC. Amino acid sequence: CASQDSLLSEQFF. This sequence joins TRBV27 and TRBJ2-1, with D possibly matching TRBD1 (6 bases). There are 13 residues in the CDR3. Germline CDR1 reads MNHEY; CDR2 reads SMNVEV (reference sequence). V was trimmed by 9 bases and J by 9 bases, leaving 18 bases between them.

About this clone: Other nucleotide sequences from this sample produce the same CDR3. The V gene is TRBV9, the J gene TRBJ2-3, with D maybe TRBD2 (5 bases). The CDR3 is 14 residues long. Trimming took off 1 base at V and 2 bases at J, with 8 bases between the two ends. Germline V CDR1 and CDR2: SGDLS, YYNGEE. CDR3 loop: CASSVLGNTDTQYF. CDR3 nucleotides: TGTGCCAGCAGCGTACTCGGGAACACAGATACGCAGTATTTT.

The V call is TRBV7-2, the J call TRBJ1-4, with D perhaps TRBD1 (6 bases). CDR1 is SGHTA, CDR2 FQGNSA, per germline. The V end was cut by 5 bases, the J end by 6 bases, with 19 bases between. The CDR3 is 16 amino acids. The CDR3 nucleotides are TGTGCCAGCAGCCCAGGGGCGCACTATTTGGATGAAAAACTGTTTTTT. It codes for CASSPGAHYLDEKLFF.

The chain carries TRBV4-1 and TRBJ2-1, with 7 positions matching TRBD2. J was trimmed by 1 base and V by 0 bases; bases with no gene match: 6. Per the germline V gene, CDR1 is MGHRA and CDR2 is YSYEKL. This CDR3 spans 17 amino acids. The CDR3 protein is CASSQEGGGRSYNEQFF. DNA for the CDR3: TGCGCCAGCAGCCAAGAGGGCGGCGGGAGATCCTACAATGAGCAGTTCTTC.

This sequence joins TRBV9 and TRBJ2-3; 11 bases fit TRBD2. Trimming took 0 bases from V and 5 from J; bases not matched to a gene: 5. Per germline, CDR1 SGDLS and CDR2 YYNGEE. CDR3 length equals 16 residues. The CDR3 bases are TGTGCCAGCAGCGTAGACCTAGCGGGGGGACAAGATACGCAGTATTTT. Amino acids: CASSVDLAGGQDTQYF.

The V call is TRBV5-4, the J call TRBJ2-2, with TRBD2 as a possible D gene (6 bases). The CDR3 extends over 19 amino acids. The V gene lost 4 bases and the J gene lost 0 bases, with 22 bases spanning the gap. CDR1 SGHNT and CDR2 YYREEE come from the germline V gene (reference sequence). This CDR3 reads CASSPTRADRLTNTGELFF. CDR3 sequence (DNA): TGTGCCAGCAGCCCGACTAGGGCGGATAGACTAACGAACACCGGGGAGCTGTTTTTT. Complete variable domain (other parts from reference TRBV5-4 and TRBJ2-2): ETGVTQSPTHLIKTRGQQVTLRCSSQSGHNTVSWYQQALGQGPQFIFQYYREEENGRGNFPPRFSGLQFPNYSSELNVNALELDDSALYLCASSPTRADRLTNTGELFFGEGSRLTVL.

The V call is TRBV18, the J call TRBJ2-2, with 9 bases lining up with TRBD1. The CDR3 is 16 amino acids. V trimming: 3 bases; J trimming: 2 bases; junction bases outside the gene matches: 4. Germline CDR1 and CDR2: KGHSH and LQKENI. The CDR3: CASSPEQGANTGELFF. CDR3 coding DNA: TGTGCCAGCTCACCCGAACAGGGGGCAAACACCGGGGAGCTGTTTTTT.

V gene TRBV29-1 combines with J gene TRBJ2-4; D is possibly TRBD2 (7 bases). The CDR3 totals 15 residues. Trimming took 1 base from V and 0 from J, leaving 10 bases between them. CDR1 is SQVTM and CDR2 is ANQGSEA in the germline V gene. The CDR3 DNA follows: TGCAGCGTTGAAGCCGGGGGGCTAGCCAAAAACATTCAGTACTTC. Its protein is CSVEAGGLAKNIQYF.

The chain links TRBV6-4 to TRBJ2-1, with TRBD2 identical over 12 bases. From germline, CDR1 is MRHNA and CDR2 SNTAGT. The CDR3 is 14 amino acids. V shed 4 bases, J shed 9 bases, and the junction held 4 bases outside the gene matches. The CDR3 sequence is CASSASGGAGEQFF. The CDR3 DNA is TGTGCCAGCAGTGCTAGCGGGGGGGCGGGTGAGCAGTTCTTC.

This chain connects TRBV30 to TRBJ2-7; D is unclear. CDR1 and CDR2 from the germline V gene are GTSNPN and SVGIG (reference sequence). The CDR3 is made up of 14 amino acids. Between the trimmed V and J ends, which lost 0 bases and 2 bases, there was a span of 11 bases. This chain's CDR3 is CAWSVLLGPYEQYF. The CDR3 DNA reads TGTGCCTGGAGTGTACTTCTGGGCCCCTACGAGCAGTACTTC.

This clone was observed a single time. The genes are TRBV9 and TRBJ2-1; 10 bases agree with TRBD2. CDR1 and CDR2 (germline): SGDLS, YYNGEE. V was clipped by 4 bases and J by 7 bases; unmatched bases: 11. The CDR3 has 16 amino acids. CDR3 sequence reads: CASSKEISGRLNEQFF. As DNA, the CDR3 is TGTGCCAGCAGCAAAGAGATTAGCGGGAGGTTGAATGAGCAGTTCTTC.